This T cell receptor (beta chain) is from a study of OX40 agonist ivuxolimab in advanced cancers. For the study at large: Each patient was given ivuxolimab into a vein every 2 weeks, at 0.01 to 10 mg/kg. Of the patients, three showed partial responses, one with hepatocellular carcinoma and two with cutaneous melanoma. General observations from the study: The study found that CD8+ T cells averaged more expanded clones than CD4+.

Sequenced by immunoSEQ multiplex PCR; TCRdb stores in-frame clones only, minus some. Of tens of thousands of clones in the sample, roughly 89% were seen once. Concerning this clone: Antigen: not known.

This CDR3 contains 18 residues. The V and J ends lost 4 bases and 4 bases, in that order; junction bases with no gene match: 12. Germline assignment: CDR1 SGHRS and CDR2 YFSETQ. The receptor's source is an adult with an advanced solid tumor such as melanoma, head and neck, liver or kidney cancer. The chain uses TRBV5-1 and TRBJ2-3, with TRBD2 matching over 13 bases. This specimen was CD4+ or CD8+ T cells sorted from blood, taken in a trial of the OX40 agonist ivuxolimab. CDR3 amino acids: CASSPEGGLAGRADTQYF. CDR3 nucleotides: TGCGCCAGCAGCCCGGAAGGGGGACTAGCGGGGAGGGCAGATACGCAGTATTTT.